This TCR beta chain was captured by sequencing in a study of cytomegalovirus exposure and HLA in healthy donors. As to this clone: The antigen is not known.

PCR was performed using 60 Vbeta and 13 Jbeta primers. Assay used: immunoSEQ multiplex PCR; TCRdb lists only in-frame clones, some missing. In the table there are approximately 110,000 clones, roughly 14% of which are singletons. General study points: A likely sequencing artifact accounted for one observed cluster of highly shared sequence variants.

Germline loops: CDR1 MDHEN, CDR2 SYDVKM. The CDR3 runs to 16 residues. The V gene end was trimmed by 11 bases and the J gene end by 1 base; junction bases not matched to a gene: 14. This chain uses TRBV28 with TRBJ1-1; 9 positions match TRBD1. The sequenced sample was PBMCs. This clonotype was obtained from a woman in her late teens or twenties in good health and CMV-seronegative. For the CDR3, the DNA is TGTGCCGCGTCCCCTGGGACAGGGTGGAGGAACACTGAAGCTTTCTTT. Encoded protein: CAASPGTGWRNTEAFF.